This TCR beta chain comes out of a study of cytomegalovirus exposure and HLA in healthy donors. Study details: Sequencing of approximately 190 million T cells in an earlier analysis found under 120 million unique TCR beta sequences. Study-wide results and caveats: Some highly shared sequence variants likely arose as a pipeline artifact. HLA alleles were associated with 15,000 to 20,000 TCR beta sequences in a later analysis at 0.05 false discovery rate.

All the people who gave samples were healthy bone marrow donors. Turning to this clone: What it recognizes is unknown.

13 Jbeta primers and 60 Vbeta primers were used for the PCR. Profiling relied on immunoSEQ multiplex PCR, and the TCRdb table lists in-frame clones only, not all of them. The top ten hold about 2.5% of the sample, which has about 94,000 clones, 7.5% to 8.5% seen once. The ends lost 4 bases at V and 4 bases at J; junction bases unmatched: 5. The germline V gene has CDR1 SGHTA and CDR2 FQGTGA. CDR3 length equals 14 residues. This rearrangement joins TRBV7-3 to TRBJ1-1; TRBD1 agrees at 8 bases. Sequenced material: PBMCs. The TCR was taken from a man aged 45-65 years in good health and CMV-seronegative. The DNA for the CDR3 is TGTGCCAGCAGCTCACAGGGGGAGACCACTGAAGCTTTCTTT. This encodes CASSSQGETTEAFF.